This T cell receptor (beta chain) stems from a study of cytomegalovirus exposure and HLA in healthy donors. This clone was seen a single time. Germline assignment: CDR1 SGHRS and CDR2 YFSETQ. The CDR3 loop spans 14 amino acids. V was trimmed by 2 bases and J by 0 bases, leaving 9 bases between them. Primers included in the PCR were 60 Vbeta and 13 Jbeta primers. Clones were read by immunoSEQ multiplex PCR, and TCRdb kept only the in-frame ones, dropping some. Of about 240,000 clones in the sample, roughly four fifths were seen once. V and J are TRBV5-1 and TRBJ2-7, with D possibly matching TRBD2 (6 bases). The receptor's source is a woman in her fifties or sixties in good health and CMV-seropositive. The sequenced material came from PBMCs. The CDR3 DNA is TGCGCCAGCAGCTTTGGGAGGATCTCCTACGAGCAGTACTTC. Amino acid sequence: CASSFGRISYEQYF.